The next 7 T cell receptor beta chains were all read from a single sample in a study of T cells in Graves' hyperthyroidism and ophthalmopathy. Researchers took RNA transcripts and amplified the TCR beta CDR3 regions from them. TCR CDR3 regions were first amplified by RT-PCR with HTBI primers. TCRdb analysed the multiplex PCR reads with MiXCR anew, one entry per CDR3 protein. The sample holds about 360,000 distinct CDR3 sequences, approximately 13% seen once. The sample consisted of blood. Receptor source: a woman between 18 and 29 years old with Graves' hyperthyroidism.

There are many counts of this clonotype. The chain recombines TRBV3-1 with TRBJ2-4; D is unclear. Germline V gene sequence: CDR1 LGHDT, CDR2 YNNKEL (reference sequence). Trimming pared 7 bases from V and 5 bases from J, leaving 6 bases between. The CDR3 sequence is 11 residues long. CDR3 region: CASKGQNIQYF. CDR3 coding DNA: TGTGCCAGCAAGGGCCAAAACATTCAGTACTTC.

In this sample, this clonotype turned up many times. The chain joins TRBV6-2 or TRBV6-3 to TRBJ2-7; 7 bases agree with TRBD1. In germline, CDR1 is MNHEY, CDR2 SVGEGT. Trimming removed 5 bases from V and 3 bases from J; junction bases left unmatched: 4. The CDR3 spans 13 residues. CDR3 sequence reads: CASSTGASYEQYF. The CDR3 nucleotides are TGTGCCAGCAGTACAGGGGCCAGCTACGAGCAGTACTTC.

In its sample, this clonotype was seen once. V usage is TRBV18 and J usage is TRBJ1-2; D ambiguous. Germline V gives CDR1 KGHSH, CDR2 LQKENI. V was pared by 2 bases and J by 8 bases, with 15 bases between. The CDR3 contains 14 residues. CDR3 amino acids: CASSPKGVPGGYTF. The CDR3 nucleotides read TGTGCCAGCTCACCAAAAGGAGTCCCTGGGGGCTACACCTTC.

The V and J genes are TRBV7-6 and TRBJ2-1; 8 bases agree with TRBD2. Germline V gene data show CDR1 as SGHVS and CDR2 as FNYEAQ. V gave up 5 bases and J gave up 1 base; unmatched junction bases: 7. This CDR3 is built from 16 residues. CDR3 nucleotides: TGTGCCAGCAGCCGACTAGCGACTACTTCCTACAATGAGCAGTTCTTC. Its protein product is CASSRLATTSYNEQFF.

This clonotype has at least ten counts. The chain employs TRBV6-1 and TRBJ2-5; D could derive from TRBD1 or TRBD2 (5 bases each). Germline V gives CDR1 MNHNS, CDR2 SASEGT. The germline V and J ends were trimmed by 4 bases and 5 bases, with 14 bases remaining between them. The CDR3 extends over 14 amino acids. For the CDR3, the DNA is TGTGCCAGCAGTGGAACCGGGGCCGGGGAGACCCAGTACTTC. This translates into CASSGTGAGETQYF.

This clonotype was recorded at least ten times. V gene TRBV7-2 combines with J gene TRBJ1-2, with 9 bases matching TRBD1. With V trimmed by 3 bases and J by 4 bases, 6 bases remained unmatched. Germline assignment: CDR1 SGHTA and CDR2 FQGNSA. CDR3 length: 15 amino acids. CDR3 coding DNA: TGTGCCAGCAGCTTCACGATGACAGGGGGCTATGGCTACACCTTC. It specifies CASSFTMTGGYGYTF.

This clonotype was recorded at least ten times. This chain links TRBV15 with TRBJ2-7; tentative D call: TRBD1 (5 bases). V was cut by 3 bases and J by 3 bases, with 9 bases left in between. CDR3 length equals 13 residues. Germline V CDR1 and CDR2: LNHNV, YYDKDF (reference sequence). The CDR3: CATSRSQGYEQYF. The CDR3 nucleotides read TGTGCCACCAGCAGGAGTCAGGGCTACGAGCAGTACTTC. The full variable domain, its missing parts supplied by reference TRBV15 and TRBJ2-7, is DAMVIQNPRYQVTQFGKPVTLSCSQTLNHNVMYWYQQKSSQAPKLLFHYYDKDFNNEADTPDNFQSRRPNTSFCFLDIRSPGLGDTAMYLCATSRSQGYEQYFGPGTRLTVT.